Listed below are T cell receptor beta chains from one sample, sequenced in a study of blood T cell repertoires in COVID-19. Here immunoSEQ multiplex PCR was the method, and the copy in TCRdb shows in-frame clones only, minus some. The table records about 340,000 clones, roughly 90% of them present only once. Sequences were obtained from PBMCs or T cells enriched from blood (not recorded which). Receptors were obtained from a woman in her 30s who had recovered from COVID-19. The CDR3 runs from the conserved cysteine through the conserved F or W. D genes are given only for firm matches. Where a row states a size, it is once, few, many or the class of an expanded clone; other rows omit it.

14,few,TRBV28,TRBJ1-1,-,TGTGCCAGCAGTACGGGGGGCTCGAACACTGAAGCTTTCTTT,CASSTGGSNTEAFF
14,once,TRBV10-3,TRBJ2-1,-,TGTGCCATCAGAGGCCTAGCGTCTTACAATGAGCAGTTCTTC,CAIRGLASYNEQFF
14,-,TRBV5-1,TRBJ2-7,TRBD1,TGCGCCAGCAGGGGACAGGGGAGCTCCTACGAGCAGTACTTC,CASRGQGSSYEQYF
15,-,TRBV27,TRBJ2-7,-,TGTGCCAGCGGTGGACAGCTCGTCTCCGCTTACGAGCAGTACTTC,CASGGQLVSAYEQYF
17,-,TRBV28,TRBJ1-1,-,TGTGCCAGCAGTTTATCTTTCGGGGCAGGGGTGAACACTGAAGCTTTCTTT,CASSLSFGAGVNTEAFF
13,few,TRBV7-8,TRBJ1-2,-,TGTGCCAGCAGCCCCAACATCCTCTATGGCTACACCTTC,CASSPNILYGYTF
16,-,TRBV5-4,TRBJ2-7,TRBD2,TGTGCCAGCAGCTTGGCCGGGGCGGGGGTCACCTACGAGCAGTACTTC,CASSLAGAGVTYEQYF
16,-,TRBV7-2,TRBJ1-5,-,TGTGCCAGCAGCTTAACTGGGGCTGGGTCAGATCAGCCCCAGCATTTT,CASSLTGAGSDQPQHF
16,-,TRBV19,TRBJ2-7,TRBD1,TGTGCCAGTAGTATGGTAAGGCCAGGGGGCTCCTACGAGCAGTACTTC,CASSMVRPGGSYEQYF
13,-,TRBV10-3,TRBJ2-7,TRBD2,TGTGCCATCAGTGTTGCGGGAGTAGACGAGCAGTACTTC,CAISVAGVDEQYF
16,-,TRBV7-3,TRBJ2-1,TRBD2,TGTGCCAGCAGCTTGGCCCCTAGCGGGAGGTTAAACGAGCAGTTCTTC,CASSLAPSGRLNEQFF
13,-,TRBV7-9,TRBJ1-1,-,TGTGCCAGCAGCTTAGTAATGAACACTGAAGCTTTCTTT,CASSLVMNTEAFF
14,-,TRBV18,TRBJ1-5,-,TGTGCCAGCTCCCTGGACACCCGGGCGTTGCCCCAGCATTTT,CASSLDTRALPQHF
14,-,TRBV3-1/TRBV3-2,TRBJ2-5,-,TGTGCCAGCAGCCCCCTCGACAGTTTAGGGGCCCAGTACTTC,CASSPLDSLGAQYF
16,-,TRBV19,TRBJ1-5,-,TGTGCCAGTAGTATCGGGGGGACCGGGGGCAATCAGCCCCAGCATTTT,CASSIGGTGGNQPQHF
16,-,TRBV28,TRBJ2-7,TRBD1,TGTGCCAGCAGTTTATCTCTGGGACAGCCGACCTACGAGCAGTACTTC,CASSLSLGQPTYEQYF
15,once,TRBV28,TRBJ1-2,-,TGTGCCAGCCAGGGAATACAGGGTTATAAGAATGGCTACACCTTC,CASQGIQGYKNGYTF
14,-,TRBV3-1/TRBV3-2,TRBJ2-3,-,TGTGCCAGCAGCCCTCTGGCGCGGACAGATACGCAGTATTTT,CASSPLARTDTQYF
17,-,TRBV18,TRBJ2-6,TRBD1,TGTGCCAGCTCACCACGGCAGGGGGCAACCGGGGCCAACGTCCTGACTTTC,CASSPRQGATGANVLTF
16,-,TRBV27,TRBJ2-1,-,TGTGCCAGCAGTTTAGTTGGGGGAGGTCTCTACAATGAGCAGTTCTTC,CASSLVGGGLYNEQFF
18,once,TRBV14,TRBJ2-5,TRBD2,TGTGCCAGCAGCCAGGGACTAGCGGGGGGAGTATACCAAGAGACCCAGTACTTC,CASSQGLAGGVYQETQYF
15,-,TRBV28,TRBJ2-7,-,TGTGCCAGCAGTTCCCCCGGGTCTCCCCCCTACGAGCAGTACTTC,CASSSPGSPPYEQYF
14,-,TRBV25-1,TRBJ2-3,-,TGTGCCAGCAGTGTTCAGGGTACGACAGATACGCAGTATTTT,CASSVQGTTDTQYF
15,-,TRBV7-2,TRBJ2-5,TRBD1,TGTGCCAGCAGCCCCGTTAGGGACAGTGTAGAGACCCAGTACTTC,CASSPVRDSVETQYF
14,-,TRBV7-9,TRBJ1-2,-,TGTGCCAGCAGCCCGAGCACAGGTATCTATGGCTACACCTTC,CASSPSTGIYGYTF
16,-,TRBV4-1,TRBJ2-3,TRBD1,TGCGCCAGCAGCCACCTCCCGGGACAGGGAGGAGATACGCAGTATTTT,CASSHLPGQGGDTQYF
12,-,TRBV11-3,TRBJ2-7,-,TGTGCCAGCAGCCAGGGGTCCTACGAGCAGTACTTC,CASSQGSYEQYF
17,once,TRBV27,TRBJ1-1,TRBD1,TGTGCCAGCAGTCCACAGGGGGTCGTTTCTGGACACACTGAAGCTTTCTTT,CASSPQGVVSGHTEAFF
16,-,TRBV3-1/TRBV3-2,TRBJ1-1,-,TGTGCCAGCAGCCAAGGTTCAGGGTCGTTGGGGACTGAAGCTTTCTTT,CASSQGSGSLGTEAFF
12,-,TRBV5-5,TRBJ1-3,-,TGTGCCAGCAGCCCCTTCTCAAACACCATATATTTT,CASSPFSNTIYF
14,once,TRBV5-4,TRBJ1-1,-,TGTGCCAGCAGCTTGAGGCCCGGGGACACTGAAGCTTTCTTT,CASSLRPGDTEAFF
14,-,TRBV7-2,TRBJ2-5,TRBD1,TGTGCCAGCAGCCACGACAGGGGGGGAGAGACCCAGTACTTC,CASSHDRGGETQYF
13,-,TRBV5-1,TRBJ2-7,-,TGCGCCAGCAGCTTGTGGTCCGGGGACGAGCAGTACTTC,CASSLWSGDEQYF
17,-,TRBV18,TRBJ2-5,-,TGTGCCAGCTCACCACAGGTGACAGGACAGCACCAAGAGACCCAGTACTTC,CASSPQVTGQHQETQYF
18,-,TRBV4-3,TRBJ1-6,-,TGCGCCAGCAGCCAAGATTGGGGCGGGGGCGATTTGGGTTCACCCCTCCACTTT,CASSQDWGGGDLGSPLHF
15,once,TRBV11-3,TRBJ1-3,-,TGTGCCAGCAGCTTAGATGGAGCCTCTGGAAACACCATATATTTT,CASSLDGASGNTIYF
15,-,TRBV11-3,TRBJ2-7,TRBD1,TGTGCCAGCAGCTATCACCGGGACAGGCCCTACGAGCAGTACTTC,CASSYHRDRPYEQYF
13,-,TRBV6-5,TRBJ1-5,-,TGTGCCAGCAGTTCAGGGCTCAATCAGCCCCAGCATTTT,CASSSGLNQPQHF
14,-,TRBV7-8,TRBJ2-7,-,TGTGCCAGCAGCTTTTCCGGGATTATCCACGAGCAGTACTTC,CASSFSGIIHEQYF
15,once,TRBV6-2/TRBV6-3,TRBJ2-1,-,TGTGCCAGCAGTTACTCGCCCAAGGGGGAAGTGGAGCAGTTCTTC,CASSYSPKGEVEQFF
16,once,TRBV9,TRBJ1-3,-,TGTGCCAGCAGCGTAGAAGTCCGGGGAGGAGGAAACACCATATATTTT,CASSVEVRGGGNTIYF
13,-,TRBV5-4,TRBJ2-7,TRBD1,TGTGCCAGCAGCTTGACCCTTTCTGGACAGGTATGCTTC,CASSLTLSGQVCF
14,-,TRBV18,TRBJ2-5,TRBD2,TGTGCCAGCTCATCTCCGCCCGGGGGGGAGACCCAGTACTTC,CASSSPPGGETQYF
13,-,TRBV9,TRBJ2-1,-,TGTGCCAGCAGCGTACAGGCCTACAATGAGCAGTTCTTC,CASSVQAYNEQFF
16,-,TRBV6-2/TRBV6-3,TRBJ2-7,TRBD2,TGTGCCAGCAGTACGCGGACTAGCGGGAGCGGGTACGAGCAGTACTTC,CASSTRTSGSGYEQYF
14,-,TRBV3-1/TRBV3-2,TRBJ1-4,-,TGTGCCAGCAGCGCTACAGGGTTTAATGAAAAACTGTTTTTT,CASSATGFNEKLFF
15,-,TRBV11-2,TRBJ1-5,-,TGTGCCAGCAGCTTTGCCCTAGGAGGGAATCAGCCCCAGCATTTT,CASSFALGGNQPQHF
13,once,TRBV27,TRBJ1-5,-,TGTGCCAGCAGTTTTGACAGCTATCAGCCCCAGCATTTT,CASSFDSYQPQHF
16,-,TRBV7-2,TRBJ1-1,-,TGTGCCAGCAGCCTCGACAGGCAGATCTTGAACACTGAAGCTTTCTTT,CASSLDRQILNTEAFF
14,-,TRBV28,TRBJ1-5,TRBD1,TGTGCCAGCACCATGACAGGGCTTGCGGCGCCCCAGCATTTT,CASTMTGLAAPQHF
15,-,TRBV27,TRBJ1-6,-,TGTGCCAGCAGCCCCCGGGGGGGTGGAAGGTCACCCCTCCACTTT,CASSPRGGGRSPLHF
13,-,TRBV19,TRBJ1-1,TRBD1,TGTGCCAGTACCTCGGGACAGGGTTGGCGAGCTTTCTTT,CASTSGQGWRAFF
18,-,TRBV28,TRBJ1-1,-,TGTGCCAGCAGTTTAGACCCGGAGCTATGGGGCCCGGTCACTGAAGCTTTCTTT,CASSLDPELWGPVTEAFF
17,-,TRBV28,TRBJ1-1,-,TGTGCCAGCAGTTCCGTTGGAGGGCAGTTGATGGACACTGAAGCTTTCTTT,CASSSVGGQLMDTEAFF